The sequence of this TCR beta chain was determined in a study of human T cells and chemical hapten exposure. During construction of the library, unique molecular identifiers were attached to individual cDNA molecules for quantitative, reproducible TCR counting. TCRdb independently ran MiXCR on the RACE reads; one entry per CDR3 protein. The top ten clones hold less than 2.5% of a sample with tens of thousands of distinct CDR3 sequences, over 9.5% of them seen once. Trimming at V came to 2 bases and at J to 9 bases, leaving 13 bases not matched to a gene. The CDR3 loop spans 16 amino acids. Germline-derived CDR1 and CDR2 are LNHNV and YYDKDF (reference sequence). As to time point: patch test 1, 2 weeks after DPC sensitization. Treatment of the sample: therapeutic diphenylcyclopropenone sensitization with weekly scalp DPC.

Sample: whole blood, taken in connection with sensitization to the hapten diphenylcyclopropenone (DPC). This clonotype was sampled from a man between 40 and 49 years old with alopecia areata. Some clones in this sample may be carry-over from other donors' samples. J is TRBJ2-1 and V is TRBV15; the match to TRBD2 covers 7 bases. CDR3 bases: TGTGCCACCAGCAGACCCGGCGGCGGGAGAGTAGGTGAGCAGTTCTTC. This translates into CATSRPGGGRVGEQFF.